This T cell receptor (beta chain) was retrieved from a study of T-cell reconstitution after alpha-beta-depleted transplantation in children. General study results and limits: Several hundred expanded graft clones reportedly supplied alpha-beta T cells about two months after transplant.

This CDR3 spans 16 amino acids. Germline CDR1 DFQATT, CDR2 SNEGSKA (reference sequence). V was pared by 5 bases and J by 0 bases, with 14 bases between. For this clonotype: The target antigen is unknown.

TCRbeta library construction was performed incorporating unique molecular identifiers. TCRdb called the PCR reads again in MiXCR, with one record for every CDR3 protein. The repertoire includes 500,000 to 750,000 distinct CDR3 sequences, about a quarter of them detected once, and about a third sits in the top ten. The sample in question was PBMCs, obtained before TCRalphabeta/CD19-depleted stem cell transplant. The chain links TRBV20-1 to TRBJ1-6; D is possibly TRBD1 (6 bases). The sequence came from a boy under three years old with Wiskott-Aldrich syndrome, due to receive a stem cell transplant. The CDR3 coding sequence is TGCAGTGCTCGCGGGGGGCTGAGCTCCTATAATTCACCCCTCCACTTT. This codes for CSARGGLSSYNSPLHF.